Sequencing of this T cell receptor (beta chain) was carried out in a study of T cell responses to AZD1222 COVID-19 vaccine. The germline CDR1 and CDR2 sequences are MNHEY and SMNVEV (reference sequence). Between the trimmed V and J ends, which lost 2 bases and 2 bases, there was a span of 12 bases. This CDR3 spans 15 amino acids. Only in-frame clones appear in the TCRdb table, and some are missing; sequencing was by immunoSEQ multiplex PCR. This table holds some 120,000 clones, around 89% found once. The TCR sequence derives from an adult in good health. Sample: peripheral blood, taken on day 0 of MenACWY control vaccination. The chain links TRBV27 to TRBJ1-2; D perhaps matches TRBD1 (6 bases). CDR3 protein: CASSLQGHPNYGYTF. The CDR3 DNA is TGTGCCAGCAGTTTACAGGGACACCCGAACTATGGCTACACCTTC.